The 27 T cell receptor beta chains below were found in one sample sequenced in a study of somatic mutations in cytotoxic T cells in rheumatoid arthritis. Profiling relied on immunoSEQ multiplex PCR, and the TCRdb table lists in-frame clones only, not all of them. The sample carries 15,000 to 20,000 clones, roughly four fifths recorded once. The sample taken for sequencing was CD8+ T cells sorted from blood. The receptor set was obtained from an adult with rheumatoid arthritis.

In nucleotides, the CDR3 is TGTGCCAGCAGTTTACCGGGACGGTCAACATATCGTGGCTACACCTTC. This codes for CASSLPGRSTYRGYTF. V is TRBV28 and J is TRBJ1-2; tentatively, D is TRBD1 (5 bases). Looked up from germline, CDR1 is MDHEN and CDR2 is SYDVKM. Trimming shortened V by 2 bases and J by 7 bases, and 20 bases separated the two germline ends. The CDR3 totals 16 residues.

The rearrangement links TRBV6-1 to TRBJ1-1; D perhaps matches TRBD1 (6 bases). V dropped 3 bases and J dropped 4 bases, with 18 bases sitting between them. The CDR3 spans 16 residues. Germline lookup yields CDR1 MNHNS and CDR2 SASEGT. CDR3 DNA sequence: TGTGCCAGCAGTGATGGTTTTAGGGGGGCGCGCACTGAAGCTTTCTTT. Residues: CASSDGFRGARTEAFF.

This chain connects TRBV7-6 to TRBJ2-7; no clear D gene. The CDR3 has 14 amino acids. The V end lost 1 base, the J end lost 6 bases, and 13 bases lay between the germline ends. Germline CDR1 reads SGHVS; CDR2 reads FNYEAQ. In DNA form, the CDR3 reads TGTGCCAGCAGCTTAGTGGGAATGGGAAGCGAGCAGTACTTC. It encodes CASSLVGMGSEQYF.

The rearrangement links TRBV5-6 to TRBJ2-5, with a weak D call TRBD1 (6 bases). V shed 0 bases and J shed 12 bases, with 18 bases lying between them. The CDR3 is 14 amino acids. Germline V lookup: CDR1 SGHDT, CDR2 YYEEEE. Here the CDR3 reads CASSLAQGRGTEYF. For the CDR3, the DNA is TGTGCCAGCAGCTTGGCCCAGGGGAGAGGTACCGAGTACTTC. The full variable domain, its missing parts supplied by reference TRBV5-6 and TRBJ2-5, is DAGVTQSPTHLIKTRGQQVTLRCSPKSGHDTVSWYQQALGQGPQFIFQYYEEEERQRGNFPDRFSGHQFPNYSSELNVNALLLGDSALYLCASSLAQGRGTEYFGPGTRLLVL.

V and J are TRBV7-9 and TRBJ2-3; either TRBD1 or TRBD2 may supply D (5 bases each). The V and J ends lost 8 bases and 1 base respectively, with 22 bases between them. Germline CDR1 SEHNR, CDR2 FQNEAQ (reference sequence). The CDR3 extends over 17 amino acids. The CDR3 DNA follows: TGTGCCAGCTCTCGTGTGGGGCTAGCCGAAGGCACAGATACGCAGTATTTT. Its translation is CASSRVGLAEGTDTQYF. Full variable domain (outside the CDR3, taken from reference TRBV7-9 and TRBJ2-3): DTGVSQNPRHKITKRGQNVTFRCDPISEHNRLYWYRQTLGQGPEFLTYFQNEAQLEKSRLLSDRFSAERPKGSFSTLEIQRTEQGDSAMYLCASSRVGLAEGTDTQYFGPGTRLTVL.

The chain is built from TRBV7-6 and TRBJ2-7; 10 bases map to TRBD2. The CDR3 covers 13 residues. V shed 3 bases, J shed 7 bases, and the junction held 3 bases outside the gene matches. Germline V CDR1 and CDR2: SGHVS, FNYEAQ. In nucleotides, the CDR3 is TGTGCCAGCAGCTTGGGACTAGCGAAAGAGCAGTACTTC. Translating gives CASSLGLAKEQYF.

V and J are TRBV7-9 and TRBJ2-7, with 8 bases matching TRBD1. The germline gives CDR1 SEHNR, CDR2 FQNEAQ (reference sequence). The CDR3 contains 17 residues. Germline trimming cut 4 bases from V and 2 bases from J; bases unmatched to any gene: 13. CDR3 region: CASSSHPRDRTAYEQYF. The CDR3 DNA reads as TGTGCCAGCAGCTCACACCCCCGGGACAGGACGGCCTACGAGCAGTACTTC.

The chain recombines TRBV19 with TRBJ1-3, with D perhaps matching TRBD1 (6 bases). Germline-derived CDR1 and CDR2 are LNHDA and SQIVND (reference sequence). The CDR3 covers 16 residues. V gave up 6 bases and J gave up 0 bases, with 15 bases separating them. The CDR3 sequence is CASRTTGRTSGNTIYF. The CDR3 region has the DNA TGTGCCAGTAGGACGACAGGTCGAACCTCTGGAAACACCATATATTTT.

The CDR3 reads CASSFPASGGSTDTQYF. In DNA form, the CDR3 reads TGTGCCAGCAGCTTCCCAGCCAGCGGAGGAAGCACAGATACGCAGTATTTT. The chain has TRBV7-2 and TRBJ2-3, with D possibly being TRBD2 (5 bases). The CDR3 is 17 amino acids. Trimming removed 3 bases at V and 0 bases at J, with 16 bases between. Germline V CDR1 and CDR2: SGHTA, FQGNSA.

The J gene is TRBJ2-3, the V gene TRBV4-3; no definite D call. Germline-derived CDR1 and CDR2 are LGHNA and YSLEER. V was clipped by 0 bases and J by 5 bases, with 6 bases between them. The CDR3 covers 13 residues. DNA for the CDR3: TGCGCCAGCAGCCAAGATATCCAAGATACGCAGTATTTT. As protein: CASSQDIQDTQYF.

This chain links TRBV11-1 with TRBJ2-7; TRBD2 agrees at 8 bases. CDR3 length: 15 amino acids. V trimming: 3 bases; J trimming: 0 bases; junction bases outside the gene matches: 4. CDR1 SGHAT and CDR2 FQDESV come from the germline V gene (reference sequence). CDR3 sequence (DNA): TGTGCCAGCAGCTTGAGTAGCGGGATCTCCTACGAGCAGTACTTC. Residues: CASSLSSGISYEQYF.

The chain joins TRBV9 to TRBJ2-5; 14 bases are a match to TRBD2. Unmatched junction bases numbered 3, after V lost 3 bases and J lost 5 bases. CDR1 and CDR2 from the germline V gene are SGDLS and YYNGEE. This CDR3 comprises 15 residues. The CDR3 nucleotides are TGTGCCAGCAGCGCGGGACTAGCGGGAGACGAGACCCAGTACTTC. It is translated as CASSAGLAGDETQYF.

The chain recombines TRBV27 with TRBJ2-7; 8 nucleotides match TRBD2. The V gene's germline CDR1 is MNHEY and CDR2 SMNVEV (reference sequence). The CDR3 spans 15 residues. The V segment lost 2 bases and the J segment 2 bases; nucleotides outside the gene matches: 5. This CDR3 reads CASSLTGGFTYEQYF. For the CDR3, the DNA is TGTGCCAGCAGTTTAACGGGGGGGTTTACCTACGAGCAGTACTTC.

This clone is a singleton in its sample. This rearrangement joins TRBV6-5 to TRBJ2-3, with 9 bases lining up with TRBD2. CDR1 is MNHEY, CDR2 SVGAGI, per germline. J lost 5 bases, V lost 2 bases, and 5 bases had no gene match. The CDR3 has 15 residues. The CDR3 spells CASSYGGGAGDTQYF. The DNA for the CDR3 is TGTGCCAGCAGTTACGGCGGGGGGGCTGGAGATACGCAGTATTTT.

This rearrangement joins TRBV21-1 to TRBJ2-2; TRBD2, the D gene given by the table, was not confirmed from the DNA. TRBV21-1 is shown as a pseudogene. CDR3 length: 18 residues. The CDR3 here is CASSNGLAGEGAPGELFF. DNA for the CDR3: TGTGCCAGCAGCAACGGACTAGCGGGAGAAGGCGCACCCGGGGAGCTGTTTTTT.

The V call is TRBV5-4, the J call TRBJ2-2, with D unclear. CDR1 is SGHNT and CDR2 is YYREEE in the germline V gene (reference sequence). The CDR3 runs 14 residues. The ends were cut back, 0 bases at V and 6 bases at J, with 9 bases in the middle. The CDR3 is CASSLAVASGELFF. The CDR3 nucleotides are TGTGCCAGCAGCTTGGCCGTAGCCTCCGGGGAGCTGTTTTTT.

The J gene is TRBJ2-7, the V gene TRBV19; TRBD2 is a possible D gene (6 bases). V shed 6 bases and J shed 6 bases, with 15 bases lying between them. The CDR3 has 13 residues. Germline V lookup: CDR1 LNHDA, CDR2 SQIVND (reference sequence). CDR3 DNA: TGTGCCAGTAGAGGAGGGGCAAGTGGCGAGCAGTACTTC. This gives the protein CASRGGASGEQYF.

The chain carries TRBV28 and TRBJ2-5; tentatively, D is TRBD1 or TRBD2 (5 bases each). V was shortened by 5 bases and J by 7 bases, with 20 bases between the two germline ends. The CDR3 spans 15 residues. The V gene's germline CDR1 is MDHEN and CDR2 SYDVKM. The CDR3 is CASSPITGASRTQYF. CDR3 DNA: TGTGCCAGCAGTCCCATTACCGGGGCCTCGAGGACCCAGTACTTC.

This rearrangement joins TRBV28 to TRBJ2-5, with 14 bases aligning to TRBD2. The V gene end was trimmed by 4 bases and the J gene end by 2 bases; junction bases not matched to a gene: 15. The germline V gene has CDR1 MDHEN and CDR2 SYDVKM. The CDR3 length is 20 residues. The CDR3 loop is CASSSPRTSGGFRGQETQYF. In DNA, the CDR3 is TGTGCCAGCAGTTCCCCCCGGACTAGCGGGGGGTTTCGGGGGCAAGAGACCCAGTACTTC.

The rearrangement links TRBV2 to TRBJ2-3; D is uncertain. The germline gives CDR1 SNHLY, CDR2 FYNNEI. With 1 base removed from V and 0 bases from J, the gap between germline ends came to 5 bases. CDR3 length: 14 amino acids. The DNA for the CDR3 is TGTGCCAGCAGTGAAGGGCAGAGCACAGATACGCAGTATTTT. This sequence encodes CASSEGQSTDTQYF.

The chain combines TRBV4-1 with TRBJ1-2, with a tentative D call TRBD1 (5 bases). V was trimmed by 0 bases and J by 8 bases, leaving 10 bases between them. The CDR3 spans 13 residues. Per the germline V gene, CDR1 is MGHRA and CDR2 is YSYEKL. CDR3 residues: CASSQEGARGYTF. The CDR3 DNA reads as TGCGCCAGCAGCCAAGAAGGGGCTCGGGGCTACACCTTC.

The V and J genes are TRBV7-9 and TRBJ2-5; TRBD1 aligns across 9 bases. Germline-derived CDR1 and CDR2 are SEHNR and FQNEAQ (reference sequence). The CDR3 sequence is 16 residues long. V shed 2 bases, J shed 4 bases, and the junction held 8 bases outside the gene matches. CDR3 in amino acids: CASSLTGGFLIETQYF. CDR3 bases: TGTGCCAGCAGCTTAACAGGGGGCTTCTTGATAGAGACCCAGTACTTC.

This chain connects TRBV10-3 to TRBJ2-2; D might be TRBD1 or TRBD2, each matching 6 bases. This CDR3 contains 13 residues. Germline CDR1 and CDR2: ENHRY and SYGVKD. V was cut by 3 bases and J by 7 bases, with 9 bases left in between. CDR3 sequence: CAISEGGIGELFF. The CDR3 nucleotides read TGTGCCATCAGTGAAGGGGGGATCGGGGAGCTGTTTTTT.

The chain recombines TRBV9 with TRBJ1-1, with D possibly TRBD1 on 5 matching bases. V was cut by 4 bases and J by 2 bases, with 9 bases left in between. The germline V gene encodes CDR1 SGDLS and CDR2 YYNGEE. The length of the CDR3 is 13 residues. In nucleotides, the CDR3 is TGTGCCAGCAGCCCAGACAGCAACACTGAAGCTTTCTTT. This encodes CASSPDSNTEAFF.

As DNA, the CDR3 is TGTGCCAGCAGCTTGGAGCAGGGGCTCTACGAGCAGTACTTC. Translated: CASSLEQGLYEQYF. The gene calls are TRBV5-5 and TRBJ2-7; D may be TRBD1 (6 bases). The CDR3 extends over 14 amino acids. Germline V gene data show CDR1 as SGHKS and CDR2 as YYEKEE (reference sequence). V was trimmed by 0 bases and J by 3 bases, leaving 10 bases between them.

This clone was observed a handful of times. CDR3 nucleotide sequence: TGTGCCAGCAGTTTACTGTCGATAGCAGCTAACTATGGCTACACCTTC. Protein product: CASSLLSIAANYGYTF. J is TRBJ1-2 and V is TRBV28, with D uncertain. CDR3 length: 16 residues. CDR1 is MDHEN and CDR2 is SYDVKM in the germline V gene. The V end was cut by 2 bases, the J end by 0 bases, with 13 bases between.

The chain uses TRBV4-3 and TRBJ2-1; D perhaps matches TRBD1 (6 bases). In germline, CDR1 is LGHNA, CDR2 YSLEER. CDR3 length equals 15 residues. Trimming shortened V by 0 bases and J by 4 bases, and 10 bases separated the two germline ends. The CDR3 loop is CASSQEEDSYNEQFF. DNA for the CDR3: TGCGCCAGCAGCCAAGAGGAGGACAGTTACAATGAGCAGTTCTTC.